What follows is one TCR beta chain and its context. This entry belongs to a study of long-term antiretroviral therapy in people with HIV. Survey-level immunoSEQ v3.0 assays were run. Sequenced by immunoSEQ multiplex PCR; TCRdb stores in-frame clones only, minus some. The repertoire holds 25,000 to 40,000 clones, with 87% as singletons. Trimming shortened V by 5 bases and J by 5 bases, and 16 bases separated the two germline ends. The CDR3 has 14 amino acids. Germline CDR1 reads SGHNT; CDR2 reads YYREEE (reference sequence). The sequence came from a young man with HIV. The chain uses TRBV5-4 and TRBJ1-1; maybe TRBD1 (6 bases). Specimen: unsorted PBMCs, collected 1.1 years after starting antiretroviral therapy. The DNA for the CDR3 is TGTGCCAGCAGACTGCAGGGGCGTCTTACTGAAGCTTTCTTT. Its translation: CASRLQGRLTEAFF.